The 24 T cell receptor beta chains reported below all come from one sample, sequenced in a study of chemoradiotherapy in HPV16-positive cancers. TCRdb's table, derived via immunoSEQ multiplex PCR, lists solely in-frame clones and lacks some. Of approximately 17,000 clones in the sample, roughly 90% were seen once. Here the sequenced sample was blood, taken from a patient who underwent chemoradiotherapy. Source of these receptors: a human donor with HPV-associated anogenital cancer.

V usage is TRBV12-1 and J usage is TRBJ1-2. TRBV12-1 is noted as a pseudogene. The CDR3 loop spans 15 amino acids. The CDR3 spells CASSATLGKTYGYTF. CDR3 bases: TGTGCCAGCAGCGCTACATTGGGAAAGACCTATGGCTACACCTTC.

This chain joins TRBV7-2 and TRBJ2-5; D is unresolved. Germline CDR1 and CDR2: SGHTA and FQGNSA. The CDR3 has 12 residues. V lost 5 bases to trimming and J lost 1 base, with 5 bases between them. The CDR3 loop is CASSRPQETQYF. CDR3 coding DNA: TGTGCCAGCAGCCGCCCCCAAGAGACCCAGTACTTC.

J is TRBJ2-1 and V is TRBV25-1; D is perhaps TRBD1 (5 bases). The CDR3 length is 13 residues. The germline CDR1 and CDR2 sequences are MGHDK and SYGVNS. V lost 4 bases and J lost 5, with 9 bases in between. The CDR3 sequence: CASSVLRDNEQFF. The CDR3 DNA is TGTGCCAGCAGTGTTCTCAGGGACAATGAGCAGTTCTTC.

This clone is a singleton in its sample. The gene calls are TRBV2 and TRBJ2-1; D is ambiguous. The CDR3 is made up of 16 amino acids. The germline V gene encodes CDR1 SNHLY and CDR2 FYNNEI. Trimming took off 5 bases at V and 4 bases at J, with 18 bases between the two ends. The CDR3 spells CASSNLHDTLYNEQFF. In DNA form, the CDR3 reads TGTGCCAGCAGTAATCTCCATGATACCCTATACAATGAGCAGTTCTTC.

The J gene is TRBJ2-3, the V gene TRBV5-1; 8 bases align to TRBD2. The length of the CDR3 is 16 residues. J lost 0 bases, V lost 1 base, and 4 bases had no gene match. Germline CDR1 and CDR2: SGHRS and YFSETQ. The CDR3 nucleotides read TGCGCCAGCAGCTTGCAACTAGCGGCTAGCACAGATACGCAGTATTTT. Translating gives CASSLQLAASTDTQYF. Together with reference TRBV5-1 and TRBJ2-3, the CDR3 gives the full variable domain: KAGVTQTPRYLIKTRGQQVTLSCSPISGHRSVSWYQQTPGQGLQFLFEYFSETQRNKGNFPGRFSGRQFSNSRSEMNVSTLELGDSALYLCASSLQLAASTDTQYFGPGTRLTVL.

This sequence joins TRBV5-4 and TRBJ1-1; 7 positions agree with TRBD1. The CDR3 length is 14 residues. Germline CDR1 is SGHNT and CDR2 is YYREEE (reference sequence). After removal of 5 bases from V and 4 bases from J, the junction contained 8 bases not matched to a gene. The CDR3 protein is CASRTDRAGTEAFF. The CDR3 bases are TGTGCCAGCAGAACCGACAGGGCAGGCACTGAAGCTTTCTTT.

This chain connects TRBV21-1 to TRBJ1-3. TRBV21-1 counts as a pseudogene. The CDR3 is 14 amino acids. CDR3 sequence (DNA): TGTGCCAGCAGCCCCGGGCGCCCCCCCAACACCATATATTTT. It yields the protein CASSPGRPPNTIYF.

The V gene is TRBV7-9, the J gene TRBJ2-1, with D tentatively TRBD2 (5 bases). The CDR3 covers 17 residues. Germline CDR1 and CDR2: SEHNR and FQNEAQ (reference sequence). V lost 4 bases and J 0 bases, leaving 16 bases between the germline ends. The CDR3 bases are TGTGCCAGCAGCTCCGGCGGGCCAGCTTTCTCCTACAATGAGCAGTTCTTC. It codes for CASSSGGPAFSYNEQFF.

The table lists this clone with a count of one. V gene TRBV10-2 combines with J gene TRBJ1-5; D not resolved. Trimming left V 2 bases short and J 0 bases short, with 5 bases between. Per germline, CDR1 WSHSY and CDR2 SAAADI. The CDR3 has 14 residues. The CDR3 DNA is TGCGCCAGCAGTGAGACAGATAGCAATCAGCCCCAGCATTTT. It specifies CASSETDSNQPQHF.

This chain links TRBV2 with TRBJ2-2; 13 nucleotides align to TRBD2. With V trimmed by 6 bases and J by 5 bases, 3 bases remained unmatched. Germline V gene lookup returns CDR1 SNHLY and CDR2 FYNNEI. CDR3 length: 15 residues. The CDR3 region has the DNA TGTGCCAGCAGCCGACTAGCGGGGGGAACCGGGGAGCTGTTTTTT. This sequence encodes CASSRLAGGTGELFF.

The rearrangement uses TRBV25-1 and TRBJ2-3; TRBD2 aligns across 9 bases. The CDR3 has 15 residues. The J segment lost 6 bases and the V segment lost 2 bases, leaving 6 bases of the junction unmatched. Germline CDR1 MGHDK, CDR2 SYGVNS. CDR3 coding DNA: TGTGCCAGCAGTGAACTTGGCAGCGGGAGGGATACGCAGTATTTT. Protein product: CASSELGSGRDTQYF.

The chain recombines TRBV5-4 with TRBJ2-1; 10 bases fit TRBD2. The CDR3 has 14 residues. Germline values: CDR1 SGHNT, CDR2 YYREEE (reference sequence). Trimming cost V 5 bases and J 8 bases; bases outside gene matches: 7. DNA of the CDR3: TGTGCCAGCAGGATCTTAGCGGGAGGCGATGAGCAGTTCTTC. Translation gives CASRILAGGDEQFF.

The chain recombines TRBV9 with TRBJ2-7; 7 bases fit TRBD1. Looked up from germline, CDR1 is SGDLS and CDR2 is YYNGEE. Germline trimming cut 2 bases from V and 3 bases from J; bases unmatched to any gene: 5. There are 14 residues in the CDR3. The CDR3 region is CASSVGQASYEQYF. In nucleotides, the CDR3 is TGTGCCAGCAGCGTCGGACAGGCCAGCTACGAGCAGTACTTC. The whole variable domain, filled in from reference TRBV9 and TRBJ2-7, reads DSGVTQTPKHLITATGQRVTLRCSPRSGDLSVYWYQQSLDQGLQFLIQYYNGEERAKGNILERFSAQQFPDLHSELNLSSLELGDSALYFCASSVGQASYEQYFGPGTRLTVT.

Here the CDR3 reads CASSYRGRGETQYF. The CDR3 DNA follows: TGTGCCAGCAGTTACAGGGGGCGAGGGGAGACCCAGTACTTC. This chain links TRBV6-5 with TRBJ2-5, with TRBD1 matching 7 bases. Germline lookup yields CDR1 MNHEY and CDR2 SVGAGI. The CDR3 totals 14 residues. The V and J ends lost 2 bases and 5 bases, in that order; junction bases with no gene match: 5.

V usage is TRBV25-1 and J usage is TRBJ1-2, with TRBD1 matching 8 bases. Germline V gene sequence: CDR1 MGHDK, CDR2 SYGVNS. The J segment lost 3 bases and the V segment lost 3 bases, leaving 6 bases of the junction unmatched. This CDR3 is built from 15 residues. The CDR3 reads CASSDPGQAHYGYTF. The CDR3 region has the DNA TGTGCCAGCAGTGACCCGGGACAGGCACACTATGGCTACACCTTC.

This sequence joins TRBV27 and TRBJ1-2, with 7 bases lining up with TRBD1. Germline CDR1 reads MNHEY; CDR2 reads SMNVEV (reference sequence). Unmatched junction bases numbered 12, after V lost 6 bases and J lost 8 bases. CDR3 length equals 14 residues. CDR3 sequence: CASSRIDRVNGYTF. CDR3 sequence (DNA): TGTGCCAGCAGCCGCATCGACAGGGTGAACGGCTACACCTTC.

V usage is TRBV28 and J usage is TRBJ1-2; D uncertain. This CDR3 spans 14 amino acids. V was clipped by 1 base and J by 3 bases, with 9 bases between them. Germline V lookup: CDR1 MDHEN, CDR2 SYDVKM. In DNA form, the CDR3 reads TGTGCCAGCAGTTTATCCCAGGCAGACTATGGCTACACCTTC. As protein: CASSLSQADYGYTF.

The rearrangement uses TRBV6-1 and TRBJ2-2; the D is unclear. The germline gives CDR1 MNHNS, CDR2 SASEGT. The length of the CDR3 is 12 residues. Trimming stripped 8 bases from V and 6 bases from J, with 10 bases between. The CDR3 region is CASRRVAGELFF. The CDR3 DNA reads as TGTGCCAGCCGTCGGGTGGCCGGGGAGCTGTTTTTT.

The gene calls are TRBV19 and TRBJ2-1; 7 bases line up with TRBD1. V lost 3 bases, J lost 1 base, and 6 bases stayed unmatched. Germline V gene sequence: CDR1 LNHDA, CDR2 SQIVND (reference sequence). The CDR3 runs 16 residues. The CDR3 DNA reads as TGTGCCAGTAGTATGTTTGCAGGGGGATCCTACAATGAGCAGTTCTTC. It codes for CASSMFAGGSYNEQFF.

This chain joins TRBV5-1 and TRBJ2-3; TRBD1 is a possible D gene (6 bases). The CDR3 is made up of 14 amino acids. Germline assignment: CDR1 SGHRS and CDR2 YFSETQ. Trimming removed 3 bases from V and 2 bases from J, with 10 bases in between. The CDR3 nucleotides read TGCGCCAGCAGCTCGGTGGGGGCCACAGATACGCAGTATTTT. Translating gives CASSSVGATDTQYF.

This clone showed up just once. The V call is TRBV6-6, the J call TRBJ2-5; D not certain. The V end was cut by 7 bases, the J end by 2 bases, with 8 bases between. Germline V gene lookup returns CDR1 MNHNY and CDR2 SVGAGI (reference sequence). There are 12 residues in the CDR3. CDR3 sequence: CASTRPQETQYF. The CDR3 DNA is TGTGCCAGCACCCGGCCGCAAGAGACCCAGTACTTC.

The chain links TRBV6-4 to TRBJ2-3; the D gene is possibly TRBD1 (6 bases). This CDR3 has 13 residues. Germline V gene data show CDR1 as MRHNA and CDR2 as SNTAGT. Trimming left V 8 bases short and J 5 bases short, with 14 bases between. CDR3 coding DNA: TGTGCCAGCGGGTCAGGGGTGGTAGATACGCAGTATTTT. Protein sequence: CASGSGVVDTQYF.

The chain joins TRBV5-8 to TRBJ1-2; D is possibly TRBD1 (6 bases). The CDR3 length is 15 residues. Trimming took off 0 bases at V and 2 bases at J, with 11 bases between the two ends. Germline CDR1 and CDR2: SGHTS and YDEGEE. Written as DNA, the CDR3 is TGTGCCAGCAGCTTGGTGGACAGCCTCAACTATGGCTACACCTTC. Protein sequence: CASSLVDSLNYGYTF.

The V gene is TRBV5-6, the J gene TRBJ1-5; no clear D. Trimming stripped 4 bases from V and 6 bases from J, with 11 bases between. Germline V gene data show CDR1 as SGHDT and CDR2 as YYEEEE. This CDR3 region has 13 residues. The CDR3 DNA is TGTGCCAGCAGCGTAAGTGAGGGTCAGCCCCAGCATTTT. Amino acids: CASSVSEGQPQHF.